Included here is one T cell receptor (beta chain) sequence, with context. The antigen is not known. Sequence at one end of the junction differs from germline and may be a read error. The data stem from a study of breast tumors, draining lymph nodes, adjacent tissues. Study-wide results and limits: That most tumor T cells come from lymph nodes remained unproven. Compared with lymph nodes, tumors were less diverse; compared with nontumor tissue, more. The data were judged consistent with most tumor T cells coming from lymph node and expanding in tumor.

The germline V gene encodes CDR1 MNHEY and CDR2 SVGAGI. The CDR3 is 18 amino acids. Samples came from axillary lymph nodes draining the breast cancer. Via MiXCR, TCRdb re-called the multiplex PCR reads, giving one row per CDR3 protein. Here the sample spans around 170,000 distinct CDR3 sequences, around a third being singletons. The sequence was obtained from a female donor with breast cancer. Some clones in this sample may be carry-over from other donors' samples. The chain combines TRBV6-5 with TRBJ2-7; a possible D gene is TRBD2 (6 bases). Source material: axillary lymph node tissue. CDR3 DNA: TGTGTCAGCAGTCTTACGGCACCGAGCGGGCGGGGAGATTACGAGCAGTACTTC. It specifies CVSSLTAPSGRGDYEQYF.